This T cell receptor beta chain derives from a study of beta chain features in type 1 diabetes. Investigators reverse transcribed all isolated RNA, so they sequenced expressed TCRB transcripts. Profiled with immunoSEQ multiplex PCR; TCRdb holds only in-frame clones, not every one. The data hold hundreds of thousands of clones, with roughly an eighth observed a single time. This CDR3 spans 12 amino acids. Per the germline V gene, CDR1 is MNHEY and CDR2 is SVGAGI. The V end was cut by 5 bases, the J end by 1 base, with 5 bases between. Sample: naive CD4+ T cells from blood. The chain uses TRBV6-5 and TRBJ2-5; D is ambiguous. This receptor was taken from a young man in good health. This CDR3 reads CASSPVQETQYF. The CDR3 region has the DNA TGTGCCAGCAGTCCAGTCCAAGAGACCCAGTACTTC.